The source of this T cell receptor (beta chain) is a study of blood T cell repertoires in COVID-19. Across the study: Collection of acute and convalescent COVID-19 samples took place in the United States, Italy and Spain. T cells, B-cell-depleted T cells, or PBMCs supplied cDNA or gDNA.

One Seattle source followed patients from active infection through their disease course. V gave up 0 bases and J gave up 1 base; unmatched junction bases: 9. Germline assignment: CDR1 MGHRA and CDR2 YSYEKL. The CDR3 loop spans 20 amino acids. Under the authors' procedure: Counts of nucleated cells, estimated from reference gene primer amplification, were obtained. Sequencing used immunoSEQ multiplex PCR; TCRdb keeps in-frame clones, though not all of them. For V, J and clone size, that table is used; D and trimming come from the DNA. Of over 150,000 clones listed, about 85% are singletons. Sample: peripheral blood. The chain has TRBV4-1 and TRBJ2-5; TRBD2 matches 15 bases. The sequence derives from a man in his sixties with COVID-19, enrolled during active disease. This CDR3 is CASSQDGPGTSGRLQETQYF. The DNA of the CDR3 is TGCGCCAGCAGCCAAGATGGGCCCGGGACTAGCGGGAGGCTCCAAGAGACCCAGTACTTC.